This T cell receptor (beta chain) was identified during a study of vaccination effects on CD4 cells after COVID-19. On the study more broadly: At 16 days and at one week before vaccination, samples were given by two convalescent patients.

Peptide-pool stimulation followed by sequencing identified expanded antigen-specific CD4+ clonotypes in the ViraFEST assay. With 10 to 11 days of culture completed, CD4+ T cells were isolated. The person acquired a PCR-confirmed SARS-CoV-2 infection between March and December 2020. After fewer than 2.5 million PBMC were placed in each well, they were cultured with roughly 10 IU/ml IL-2 and around 10 ug/ml peptides. On this clone itself: Its antigen is not known.

The CDR3 is made up of 14 amino acids. CDR1 is LGHDT and CDR2 is YNNKEL in the germline V gene (reference sequence). V was shortened by 4 bases and J by 3 bases, with 10 bases between the two germline ends. Some clones are missing from TCRdb's copy, which holds only in-frame ones; the method was immunoSEQ multiplex PCR. Seen here are around 47,000 clones, approximately 70% observed once, and the top ten hold 30% to 40%. This chain connects TRBV3-1 (or the pseudogene TRBV3-2) to TRBJ1-3; a possible D gene is TRBD1 (5 bases). The source of this sequence is a human donor who had a prior SARS-CoV-2 infection. Sequenced here: CD4+ T cells from PBMCs cultured with a peptide pool, sampled before COVID-19 vaccination. The CDR3 is CASSPGLYGNTIYF. The CDR3 nucleotides read TGTGCCAGCAGCCCGGGACTTTATGGAAACACCATATATTTT.